This passage covers 15 T cell receptor beta chains from one sample sequenced in a study of blood T cell repertoires in COVID-19. The table came from immunoSEQ multiplex PCR; TCRdb's copy has only in-frame clones and leaves some out. The table includes over 200,000 clones, over 80% detected once. The source material was peripheral blood. These receptors all come from a woman aged 70 to 79 with active or convalescent COVID-19.

The J gene is TRBJ1-1, the V gene TRBV5-6; 10 bases map to TRBD1. Trimming at V came to 4 bases and at J to 5 bases, leaving 11 bases not matched to a gene. Per the germline V gene, CDR1 is SGHDT and CDR2 is YYEEEE. This CDR3 has 16 amino acids. The CDR3 DNA reads as TGTGCCAGCAGCCTGGGACGGGACAGGGGTTTGACTGAAGCTTTCTTT. Amino acid sequence: CASSLGRDRGLTEAFF.

This clone was counted a few times. The chain joins TRBV9 to TRBJ2-2; D is unclear. Germline-derived CDR1 and CDR2 are SGDLS and YYNGEE. V gave up 0 bases and J gave up 5 bases, with 8 bases separating them. This CDR3 is 14 amino acids long. As DNA, the CDR3 is TGTGCCAGCAGCGTAGCCCCTATGACCGGGGAGCTGTTTTTT. This gives the protein CASSVAPMTGELFF.

The chain links TRBV5-1 to TRBJ2-5; 7 bases align to TRBD2. The CDR3 runs to 16 residues. Trimming took 3 bases from V and 3 from J; bases not matched to a gene: 11. Germline lookup yields CDR1 SGHRS and CDR2 YFSETQ. The CDR3 region has the DNA TGCGCCAGCAGCTCAATGCCGGGACTATTAGAAGAGACCCAGTACTTC. Protein: CASSSMPGLLEETQYF.

J is TRBJ1-4 and V is TRBV29-1; D is uncertain. The germline gives CDR1 SQVTM, CDR2 ANQGSEA. The CDR3 extends over 14 amino acids. V was clipped by 6 bases and J by 8 bases, with 19 bases between them. The CDR3 is CSVALREKEEKLFF. In DNA form, the CDR3 reads TGCAGCGTGGCCCTGCGGGAGAAAGAAGAAAAACTGTTTTTT.

The chain is built from TRBV19 and TRBJ2-1, with 8 bases lining up with TRBD2. The CDR3 is 15 residues long. After removal of 6 bases from V and 8 bases from J, the junction contained 12 bases not matched to a gene. The germline CDR1 and CDR2 sequences are LNHDA and SQIVND (reference sequence). The CDR3 protein is CASSPLADPRHEQFF. The CDR3 region has the DNA TGTGCCAGTAGCCCACTAGCGGACCCCCGCCATGAGCAGTTCTTC.

CDR3 bases: TGTGCCAGCAGTTCTTTAGCGGGAGGGCCGACCTCCTACGAGCAGTACTTC. The encoded protein is CASSSLAGGPTSYEQYF. The chain joins TRBV7-6 to TRBJ2-7; the match to TRBD2 covers 11 bases. The CDR3 runs to 17 residues. Germline-derived CDR1 and CDR2 are SGHVS and FNYEAQ. The V gene end was trimmed by 6 bases and the J gene end by 0 bases; junction bases not matched to a gene: 10.

The rearrangement joins TRBV24-1 to TRBJ2-2; TRBD1 is a possible D gene (6 bases). From germline, CDR1 is KGHDR and CDR2 SFDVKD. The CDR3 spans 12 residues. V lost 7 bases and J 5 bases, leaving 7 bases between the germline ends. The CDR3 DNA sequence: TGTGCCACCAGGGGACAAACCGGGGAGCTGTTTTTT. It codes for CATRGQTGELFF.

V usage is TRBV21-1 and J usage is TRBJ2-7; no check of the table's D call, TRBD1, against the DNA was made. TRBV21-1 is assigned pseudogene status. The CDR3 is 18 amino acids. DNA for the CDR3: TGTGCCAGCAGCAAAAGGGCGCCCACAGGGTCCAGCTCCTACGAGCAGTACTTC. Translating it yields CASSKRAPTGSSSYEQYF.

The V call is TRBV18, the J call TRBJ1-1; D unresolved. V lost 2 bases and J lost 5, with 15 bases in between. The CDR3 is 15 residues long. Germline CDR1 reads KGHSH; CDR2 reads LQKENI. The CDR3 protein is CASSPTGIGGTEAFF. The CDR3 nucleotides are TGTGCCAGCTCACCAACGGGTATTGGCGGGACTGAAGCTTTCTTT.

A few counts support this clone. The CDR3 bases are TGTGCCAGCAGTCCAACGGGACAGCCCAATCAGCCCCAGCATTTT. Amino acids: CASSPTGQPNQPQHF. This chain joins TRBV2 and TRBJ1-5, with 7 nucleotides matching TRBD1. This CDR3 is built from 15 residues. Germline CDR1 SNHLY, CDR2 FYNNEI. J was trimmed by 3 bases and V by 5 bases; bases with no gene match: 7.

The gene calls are TRBV2 and TRBJ1-5, with D uncertain. V was trimmed by 1 base and J by 2 bases, leaving 9 bases between them. This CDR3 region has 15 residues. CDR1 and CDR2 from the germline V gene are SNHLY and FYNNEI. The DNA for the CDR3 is TGTGCCAGCAGTGAAGAGAGGGATGGCAATCAGCCCCAGCATTTT. As protein: CASSEERDGNQPQHF.

The chain links TRBV21-1 to TRBJ2-7; no DNA check was done on the table's D call, TRBD1. TRBV21-1 is labeled a pseudogene. The CDR3 has 15 residues. The CDR3 bases are TGTGCCAGCAGCAAAGGGTGCCAGGGGTACTACGAGCAGTACTTC. This sequence encodes CASSKGCQGYYEQYF.

The chain uses TRBV29-1 and TRBJ2-3; D might be TRBD2 (5 bases). The CDR3 has 13 residues. Trimming removed 3 bases from V and 1 base from J, with 8 bases in between. The germline V gene has CDR1 SQVTM and CDR2 ANQGSEA. As DNA, the CDR3 is TGCAGCGTTGACCGGCGGGGCACAGATACGCAGTATTTT. This encodes CSVDRRGTDTQYF.

This rearrangement joins TRBV18 to TRBJ1-1, with 8 bases that match TRBD1. The CDR3 runs 15 residues. Germline values: CDR1 KGHSH, CDR2 LQKENI. Trimming at V came to 10 bases and at J to 7 bases, leaving 17 bases not matched to a gene. This CDR3 reads CANSLSTGDLGEAFF. The DNA of the CDR3 is TGTGCCAACAGTCTGTCGACAGGGGATCTTGGTGAAGCTTTCTTT.

V and J are TRBV7-3 and TRBJ2-7, with 7 bases identical to TRBD1. Germline CDR1 SGHTA, CDR2 FQGTGA. V was pared by 3 bases and J by 2 bases, with 4 bases of the junction left unmatched. This CDR3 has 14 residues. CDR3 sequence: CASSLDRSTYEQYF. CDR3 coding DNA: TGTGCCAGCAGCTTGGACAGGTCCACCTACGAGCAGTACTTC.